Below, one T cell receptor (beta chain) is given with its context. These data come from a study of blood T cell repertoires in COVID-19. V shed 1 base and J shed 5 bases, with 12 bases lying between them. The CDR3 extends over 15 amino acids. Germline CDR1 and CDR2: SGHVS and FNYEAQ. The assay was immunoSEQ multiplex PCR, and TCRdb's table has in-frame clones only and misses some. The table lists approximately 50,000 clones, more than 75% of them singletons. The sequenced sample consisted of peripheral blood. This clonotype originated in a man aged 50 or older with acute or convalescent COVID-19. This sequence joins TRBV7-6 and TRBJ1-5, with D maybe TRBD1 (6 bases). CDR3 residues: CASSLVGGRDQPQHF. The CDR3 region has the DNA TGTGCCAGCAGCTTAGTAGGGGGTAGGGATCAGCCCCAGCATTTT.